One and the same sample provided the 20 T cell receptor beta chains below, sequenced in a study of control samples from healthy donors and cancer patients. Sequencing was performed with immunoSEQ multiplex PCR; in TCRdb, only in-frame clones are kept and a portion is missing. The table has 130,000 or so clones, about 92% seen once. Input material: blood. These receptor sequences come from a woman between 45 and 60 years old in good health.

The chain couples TRBV4-1 to TRBJ1-1; D is unclear. The germline V and J ends were trimmed by 0 bases and 6 bases, with 8 bases remaining between them. The CDR3 contains 13 residues. CDR1 is MGHRA and CDR2 is YSYEKL in the germline V gene. This CDR3 reads CASSQDRIAEAFF. The CDR3 DNA follows: TGCGCCAGCAGCCAAGATAGAATAGCTGAAGCTTTCTTT.

The chain links TRBV18 to TRBJ1-2; no clear D gene. With 2 bases removed from V and 2 bases from J, the gap between germline ends came to 6 bases. The CDR3 runs 13 residues. The germline V gene has CDR1 KGHSH and CDR2 LQKENI. The DNA of the CDR3 is TGTGCCAGCTCACCAACGGAAAACTATGGCTACACCTTC. Translation: CASSPTENYGYTF.

V usage is TRBV30 and J usage is TRBJ2-5; a weak D match, TRBD2 (5 bases). The germline gives CDR1 GTSNPN, CDR2 SVGIG (reference sequence). Trimming stripped 3 bases from V and 5 bases from J, with 13 bases between. The CDR3 length is 13 residues. The CDR3 protein is CAWRLGPGETQYF. CDR3 DNA sequence: TGTGCCTGGAGACTAGGTCCGGGCGAGACCCAGTACTTC.

The chain is built from TRBV25-1 and TRBJ1-4; TRBD1 is a possible D gene (5 bases). V dropped 3 bases and J dropped 3 bases, with 17 bases sitting between them. This CDR3 has 17 residues. Germline V gene lookup returns CDR1 MGHDK and CDR2 SYGVNS. The CDR3 coding sequence is TGTGCCAGCAGTGATACCAGGGATCTATTCGCTAATGAAAAACTGTTTTTT. Its protein is CASSDTRDLFANEKLFF. The variable domain in full, completed from reference TRBV25-1 and TRBJ1-4, reads EADIYQTPRYLVIGTGKKITLECSQTMGHDKMYWYQQDPGMELHLIHYSYGVNSTEKGDLSSESTVSRIRTEHFPLTLESARPSHTSQYLCASSDTRDLFANEKLFFGSGTQLSVL.

The chain links TRBV6-5 to TRBJ1-5; 7 bases are shared with TRBD1. Looked up from germline, CDR1 is MNHEY and CDR2 is SVGAGI. This CDR3 region has 15 residues. V lost 7 bases to trimming and J lost 2 bases; unmatched junction nucleotides: 8. The CDR3, as DNA: TGTGCCAGCAAACGGCAGGGGGTCGGCAATCAGCCCCAGCATTTT. Its translation is CASKRQGVGNQPQHF.

The V gene is TRBV14, the J gene TRBJ2-3; maybe TRBD2 (6 bases). This CDR3 region has 15 residues. Trimming cost V 3 bases and J 0 bases, with 10 bases left between them. The germline CDR1 and CDR2 sequences are SGHDN and FVKESK. The CDR3 nucleotides read TGTGCCAGCAGCCACTTAGCGGTTAGCACAGATACGCAGTATTTT. This translates into CASSHLAVSTDTQYF.

This clone was detected once. The chain couples TRBV6-5 to TRBJ2-7; D may be TRBD1 (6 bases). In germline, CDR1 is MNHEY, CDR2 SVGAGI. The CDR3 covers 15 residues. The V gene lost 8 bases and the J gene lost 0 bases, with 17 bases spanning the gap. Here the CDR3 DNA reads TGTGCCAGCGCGATGGCAGGGGCCCTCTCCTACGAGCAGTACTTC. Translating it yields CASAMAGALSYEQYF.

This clone has a single count. This chain joins TRBV5-1 and TRBJ1-2, with D possibly being TRBD1 (6 bases). The CDR3 contains 14 residues. In germline, CDR1 is SGHRS, CDR2 YFSETQ. V gave up 7 bases and J gave up 0 bases, with 13 bases separating them. The CDR3 DNA follows: TGCGCCAGCCGGGAGGGGGGTGCTAACTATGGCTACACCTTC. Its protein is CASREGGANYGYTF.

The chain employs TRBV27 and TRBJ1-5, with 7 bases identical to TRBD1. Germline V lookup: CDR1 MNHEY, CDR2 SMNVEV (reference sequence). The V gene end was trimmed by 2 bases and the J gene end by 1 base; junction bases not matched to a gene: 2. The CDR3 is made up of 15 amino acids. The CDR3, as DNA: TGTGCCAGCAGTTTAGAGGGGGCGAGCAATCAGCCCCAGCATTTT. It is translated as CASSLEGASNQPQHF.

This rearrangement joins TRBV19 to TRBJ1-2; D may be TRBD1 (5 bases). The V gene's germline CDR1 is LNHDA and CDR2 SQIVND (reference sequence). Trimming pared 2 bases from V and 4 bases from J, leaving 23 bases between. The CDR3 is 18 residues long. CDR3 region: CASSIQGRASRLGYGYTF. Here the CDR3 DNA reads TGTGCCAGTAGTATACAGGGACGAGCCTCCCGATTAGGCTATGGCTACACCTTC.

The chain links TRBV11-2 to TRBJ2-7, with a weak D call TRBD2 (6 bases). Trimming shortened V by 4 bases and J by 7 bases, and 17 bases separated the two germline ends. Germline loops: CDR1 SGHAT, CDR2 FQNNGV. The CDR3 has 14 amino acids. The CDR3 region has the DNA TGTGCCAGCAGCTCGCCGGGACTCTCATGGGAGCAGTACTTC. It yields the protein CASSSPGLSWEQYF.

This chain uses TRBV3-1 (or the pseudogene TRBV3-2) with TRBJ1-1; unclear D gene. Trimming left V 1 base short and J 8 bases short, with 11 bases between. Per germline, CDR1 LGHDT and CDR2 YNNKEL (reference sequence). The CDR3 extends over 13 amino acids. The DNA of the CDR3 is TGTGCCAGCAGCCAAGTTGTTCGGGGAGAAGCTTTCTTT. Protein: CASSQVVRGEAFF.

This clone appeared once. The chain has TRBV18 and TRBJ1-2; no definite D call. Germline V gives CDR1 KGHSH, CDR2 LQKENI. This CDR3 is built from 14 residues. V was clipped by 5 bases and J by 5 bases, with 15 bases between them. The CDR3 region has the DNA TGTGCCAGCTCAACCCGTTCAGGTTTTTATGGCTACACCTTC. Amino acid sequence: CASSTRSGFYGYTF.

The chain employs TRBV30 and TRBJ1-2; a weak D match, TRBD1 (5 bases). The CDR3 is 13 residues long. The germline gives CDR1 GTSNPN, CDR2 SVGIG (reference sequence). V dropped 0 bases and J dropped 4 bases, with 9 bases sitting between them. The CDR3 sequence is CAWSVPGVYGYTF. The CDR3 bases are TGTGCCTGGAGTGTACCGGGGGTCTATGGCTACACCTTC. The entire variable domain, with the rest obtained from reference TRBV30 and TRBJ1-2, is as follows: SQTIHQWPATLVQPVGSPLSLECTVEGTSNPNLYWYRQAAGRGLQLLFYSVGIGQISSEVPQNLSASRPQDRQFILSSKKLLLSDSGFYLCAWSVPGVYGYTFGSGTRLTVV.

Only one count was recorded for this clone. The V gene is TRBV6-5, the J gene TRBJ2-7; D is ambiguous. Looked up from germline, CDR1 is MNHEY and CDR2 is SVGAGI. The CDR3 contains 13 residues. V was pared by 7 bases and J by 3 bases, with 13 bases between. The CDR3 DNA sequence: TGTGCCAGCAAAGCCGATTTGGGCTACGAGCAGTACTTC. This sequence encodes CASKADLGYEQYF.

The genes are TRBV5-1 and TRBJ1-4; 7 nucleotides agree with TRBD1. The J segment lost 2 bases and the V segment lost 7 bases, leaving 5 bases of the junction unmatched. The germline V gene has CDR1 SGHRS and CDR2 YFSETQ. The CDR3 sequence is 14 residues long. In DNA form, the CDR3 reads TGCGCCAGCGGCCCACAGGGGACTAATGAAAAACTGTTTTTT. It translates to CASGPQGTNEKLFF.

The rearrangement links TRBV2 to TRBJ2-7; no clear D gene. The length of the CDR3 is 15 residues. CDR1 SNHLY and CDR2 FYNNEI come from the germline V gene. Trimming took 4 bases from V and 0 from J, leaving 13 bases between them. This CDR3 is CASSGFAARSYEQYF. CDR3 in DNA: TGTGCCAGCAGTGGTTTCGCAGCCCGCTCCTACGAGCAGTACTTC.

V gene TRBV5-4 combines with J gene TRBJ1-2, with D possibly TRBD1 on 5 matching bases. From germline, CDR1 is SGHNT and CDR2 YYREEE (reference sequence). V was shortened by 0 bases and J by 2 bases, with 8 bases between the two germline ends. This CDR3 comprises 14 residues. In nucleotides, the CDR3 is TGTGCCAGCAGCTTGGGACAGCAAAACTATGGCTACACCTTC. Translated: CASSLGQQNYGYTF.

This chain links TRBV6-5 with TRBJ1-5; D uncertain. CDR1 and CDR2 (germline): MNHEY, SVGAGI. The V end was cut by 7 bases, the J end by 3 bases, with 10 bases between. The CDR3 runs to 13 residues. The CDR3 here is CASTGNSNQPQHF. The DNA of the CDR3 is TGTGCCAGCACGGGAAACTCCAATCAGCCCCAGCATTTT.

The rearrangement uses TRBV19 and TRBJ2-2; 9 bases agree with TRBD1. The CDR3 has 16 residues. The germline CDR1 and CDR2 sequences are LNHDA and SQIVND (reference sequence). Trimming at V came to 7 bases and at J to 1 base, leaving 7 bases not matched to a gene. In DNA, the CDR3 is TGTGCCAGTATGAACAGGGGGCGCAGGAACACCGGGGAGCTGTTTTTT. Translated: CASMNRGRRNTGELFF.